These T cell receptor beta chains were read from a single sample in a study of identifying expanded T cells in peripheral blood. Profiled with immunoSEQ multiplex PCR; TCRdb holds only in-frame clones, not every one. The data show about 86,000 clones, with 88% seen just once and under 6.5% held by the top ten. The specimen sequenced was blood. These receptors came from a person aged 18 to 75 in good health. CDR3s include the opening cysteine and the closing phenylalanine or tryptophan. The D gene is left open where the match is weak. Clone size appears in some rows only: once, few, many, or a class for an expanded clone.

V gene	clone size	CDR3 length	D gene	J gene	CDR3 DNA	CDR3 protein
TRBV5-1	once	15	.	TRBJ1-2	TGCGCCAGCACAGAACCACCGGACGGGTCACGAGGCTACACCTTC	CASTEPPDGSRGYTF
TRBV14	.	16	.	TRBJ1-2	TGTGCCAGCAGCCAACAACTTGGGGGCGCGGGCTATGGCTACACCTTC	CASSQQLGGAGYGYTF
TRBV5-1	once	16	TRBD2	TRBJ2-7	TGCGCCAGCAGCTTGGCCAGGCGGGGGAGAACCTACGAGCAGTACTTC	CASSLARRGRTYEQYF
TRBV7-3	.	15	TRBD2	TRBJ2-5	TGTGCCAGCAGCTTAACTAGCGGGATCCAAGAGACCCAGTACTTC	CASSLTSGIQETQYF
TRBV7-6	once	15	.	TRBJ2-7	TGTGCCAGCAGCCCCTTCGGGGCGGAATCCTACGAGCAGTACTTC	CASSPFGAESYEQYF
TRBV7-2	.	14	.	TRBJ2-5	TGTGCCAGCAGCCCGGGACGGAGCCAAGAGACCCAGTACTTC	CASSPGRSQETQYF
TRBV5-1	.	15	.	TRBJ1-1	TGCGCCAGCAGAAACCGGGACGTACTGAACACTGAAGCTTTCTTT	CASRNRDVLNTEAFF
TRBV9	once	13	.	TRBJ1-2	TGTGCCAGCAGCGTAGAACTGGACTATGGCTACACCTTC	CASSVELDYGYTF
TRBV19	once	15	TRBD1	TRBJ2-1	TGTGCCAGCAGAAAGGGACAGGGAACCTACAATGAGCAGTTCTTC	CASRKGQGTYNEQFF
TRBV7-6	.	15	.	TRBJ2-2	TGTGCCAGCAGCTTAGGTTACAGCGCCACCGGGGAGCTGTTTTTT	CASSLGYSATGELFF
TRBV18	once	14	.	TRBJ1-4	TGTGCCAGCTCAGGGCCTGGGACTAATGAAAAACTGTTTTTT	CASSGPGTNEKLFF
TRBV7-7	once	16	TRBD1	TRBJ1-3	TGTGCCAGCAGCCCCTATCTACAGGGGAAAGGAAACACCATATATTTT	CASSPYLQGKGNTIYF
TRBV6-1	.	15	TRBD1	TRBJ1-4	TGTGCCAGCAGGCACCCAGGGGGTACGGGTGAAAAACTGTTTTTT	CASRHPGGTGEKLFF
TRBV5-1	few	13	.	TRBJ2-1	TGCGCCAGCAGTACTAACAGGGAGGGCGAGCAGTTCTTC	CASSTNREGEQFF
TRBV7-2	.	15	.	TRBJ1-3	TGTGCCAGCAGCTTAGGGGCGCATCCTGGAAACACCATATATTTT	CASSLGAHPGNTIYF
TRBV15	.	17	.	TRBJ1-5	TGTGCCACCAGCAGAGAAATCGACAGTTCTGCATATCAGCCCCAGCATTTT	CATSREIDSSAYQPQHF
TRBV27	.	16	TRBD2	TRBJ2-3	TGTGCCAGCAGCCTGGAAATTGGAGCGGGAGGCCATACGCAGTATTTT	CASSLEIGAGGHTQYF
TRBV30	.	14	.	TRBJ2-3	TGTGCCTGGAGTGTTCTTGGTTATGGAGATACGCAGTATTTT	CAWSVLGYGDTQYF
TRBV19	.	13	.	TRBJ1-5	TGTGCCAGTAGTATACCGGCCAATCAGCCCCAGCATTTT	CASSIPANQPQHF
TRBV6-5	.	15	TRBD1	TRBJ1-2	TGTGCCAGCAGTTACGACCACAGGGCAGGGGGTGGCTACACCTTC	CASSYDHRAGGGYTF
TRBV5-8	once	15	TRBD2	TRBJ2-1	TGTGCCAGCAGCTTGCTCGCGGGGGATTACAATGAGCAGTTCTTC	CASSLLAGDYNEQFF
TRBV7-9	.	14	.	TRBJ1-1	TGTGCCAGCAGCTTAGTTCTGGGAAACACTGAAGCTTTCTTT	CASSLVLGNTEAFF
TRBV6-6	once	14	.	TRBJ2-7	TGTGCCAGCAGCGCCCGGACAGATAGCTACGAGCAGTACTTC	CASSARTDSYEQYF
TRBV19	.	15	.	TRBJ1-1	TGTGCCAGTAGCGAAAGAGGGGGGGCCAACACTGAAGCTTTCTTT	CASSERGGANTEAFF
TRBV6-1	.	15	.	TRBJ1-1	TGTGCCAGCATCAAGAGGGGCGGGGGGAACACTGAAGCTTTCTTT	CASIKRGGGNTEAFF
TRBV6-5	.	14	.	TRBJ1-2	TGTGCCAGCAGTTACTCCCCGGGGACCTATGGCTACACCTTC	CASSYSPGTYGYTF
TRBV6-4	few	15	.	TRBJ2-6	TGTGCCAGCAGTGAGGGAATTTCTGGGGCCAACGTCCTGACTTTC	CASSEGISGANVLTF
TRBV11-3	few	14	.	TRBJ2-7	TGTGCCAGCAGCGCGACAGGCAGCCTCTACGAGCAGTACTTC	CASSATGSLYEQYF